Shown below are 10 T cell receptor beta chains from a single sample sequenced in a study of Ad26.COV2.S vaccination and SARS-CoV-2 variants. The method was immunoSEQ multiplex PCR; TCRdb's version includes in-frame clones alone and lacks a portion of them. The sample gives about 330,000 clones, roughly nine tenths of which show up once; around 5.5% is in the top ten. Treatment reported: about 20 received Ad26.COV2.S at low or high dose, single or two shots; several received placebo; per-sample allocation not given. The samples date from day 63 after the first vaccine or placebo injection. The material sequenced was peripheral blood, taken in a trial of Ad26.COV2.S vaccine versus placebo. All receptors derive from a person aged 18 to 65 who received the Ad26.COV2.S COVID-19 vaccine or a placebo.

J is TRBJ2-7 and V is TRBV15; D remains unclear. The CDR3 has 14 amino acids. Germline CDR1 LNHNV, CDR2 YYDKDF (reference sequence). The V end was cut by 0 bases, the J end by 0 bases, with 6 bases between. The CDR3: CATSRDKNSYEQYF. CDR3 bases: TGTGCCACCAGCAGAGACAAGAACTCCTACGAGCAGTACTTC.

This rearrangement joins TRBV6-4 to TRBJ2-1; the match to TRBD2 covers 8 bases. CDR1 MRHNA and CDR2 SNTAGT come from the germline V gene. The V segment lost 6 bases and the J segment 4 bases; nucleotides outside the gene matches: 20. The CDR3 is made up of 19 amino acids. CDR3 nucleotides: TGTGCCAGCAGCGAAGTGTCCCGGGGGGGCCCTCGTTCTTACAATGAGCAGTTCTTC. Its protein product is CASSEVSRGGPRSYNEQFF.

This chain connects TRBV19 to TRBJ1-5, with 8 bases aligning to TRBD1. CDR3 length: 18 residues. Germline trimming cut 5 bases from V and 5 bases from J; bases unmatched to any gene: 17. Germline loops: CDR1 LNHDA, CDR2 SQIVND (reference sequence). The CDR3: CASSPDRGDLGRHQPQHF. For the CDR3, the DNA is TGTGCCAGTAGTCCCGACAGGGGAGATTTGGGTCGGCATCAGCCCCAGCATTTT.

The rearrangement joins TRBV25-1 to TRBJ2-3; 9 bases line up with TRBD2. Germline loops: CDR1 MGHDK, CDR2 SYGVNS. Trimming took 8 bases from V and 5 from J; bases not matched to a gene: 11. The CDR3 extends over 15 amino acids. CDR3 region: CASGFGRGGIDTQYF. The CDR3 region has the DNA TGTGCCAGCGGGTTTGGGCGGGGGGGCATAGATACGCAGTATTTT.

The V gene is TRBV11-2, the J gene TRBJ2-1; D is unresolved. The CDR3 spans 17 residues. Germline lookup yields CDR1 SGHAT and CDR2 FQNNGV. V gave up 0 bases and J gave up 3 bases, with 15 bases separating them. The CDR3 loop is CASSLDLASAIYNEQFF. The CDR3 DNA reads TGTGCCAGCAGCTTAGATCTGGCTAGTGCTATCTACAATGAGCAGTTCTTC.

Here the CDR3 DNA reads TGCGCCAGCAGCTTGGCCTCCGACAGGGCGAGGGGCTACACCTTC. It codes for CASSLASDRARGYTF. The V and J genes are TRBV5-1 and TRBJ1-2, with 7 bases matching TRBD1. This CDR3 contains 15 residues. Per germline, CDR1 SGHRS and CDR2 YFSETQ. V lost 0 bases to trimming and J lost 8 bases; unmatched junction nucleotides: 10.

The genes are TRBV6-5 and TRBJ2-2; D unclear. Germline-derived CDR1 and CDR2 are MNHEY and SVGAGI. V gave up 6 bases and J gave up 2 bases, with 10 bases separating them. The CDR3 has 14 amino acids. CDR3 protein: CASSTLSNTGELFF. CDR3 bases: TGTGCCAGCAGCACCCTTAGCAACACCGGGGAGCTGTTTTTT.

Points on this clone: This sample includes further DNA sequences coding for the same CDR3. The rearrangement links TRBV5-1 to TRBJ1-1; D might be TRBD1 (6 bases). The CDR3 is 15 amino acids. Deletions cut 0 bases from V and 1 base from J, with 10 bases between. The germline V gene has CDR1 SGHRS and CDR2 YFSETQ. This CDR3 is CASSLEGGANTEAFF. For the CDR3, the DNA is TGCGCCAGCAGCTTGGAAGGGGGGGCGAACACTGAAGCTTTCTTT.

The chain employs TRBV9 and TRBJ1-3; no clear D. The CDR3 runs 13 residues. From germline, CDR1 is SGDLS and CDR2 YYNGEE. V gave up 4 bases and J gave up 4 bases, with 9 bases separating them. This CDR3 reads CASSTPGGNTIYF. CDR3 coding DNA: TGTGCCAGCAGCACCCCAGGCGGAAACACCATATATTTT.

The chain employs TRBV4-3 and TRBJ2-7, with no clear D. Trimming left V 1 base short and J 3 bases short, with 4 bases between. This CDR3 contains 12 residues. The germline V gene has CDR1 LGHNA and CDR2 YSLEER. This CDR3 reads CASSQGGYEQYF. CDR3 coding DNA: TGCGCCAGCAGCCAAGGAGGCTACGAGCAGTACTTC.